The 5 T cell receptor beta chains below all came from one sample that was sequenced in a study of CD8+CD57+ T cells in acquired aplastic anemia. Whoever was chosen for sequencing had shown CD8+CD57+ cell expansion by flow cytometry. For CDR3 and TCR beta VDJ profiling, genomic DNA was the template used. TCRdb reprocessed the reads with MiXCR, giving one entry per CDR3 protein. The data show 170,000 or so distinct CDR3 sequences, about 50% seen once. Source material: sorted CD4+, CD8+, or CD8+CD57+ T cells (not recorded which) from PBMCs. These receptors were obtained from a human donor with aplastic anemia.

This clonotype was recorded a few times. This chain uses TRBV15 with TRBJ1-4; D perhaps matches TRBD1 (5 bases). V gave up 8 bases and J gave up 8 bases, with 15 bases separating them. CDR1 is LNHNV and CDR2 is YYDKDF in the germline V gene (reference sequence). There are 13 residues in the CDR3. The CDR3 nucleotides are TGTGCCACCTCTCTGTTCCGGGGCGAAAAACTGTTTTTT. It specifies CATSLFRGEKLFF.

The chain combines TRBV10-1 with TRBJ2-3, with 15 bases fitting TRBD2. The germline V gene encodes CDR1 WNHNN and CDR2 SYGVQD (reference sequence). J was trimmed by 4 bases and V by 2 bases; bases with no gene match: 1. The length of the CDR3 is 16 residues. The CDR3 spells CASSEGLAGGADTQYF. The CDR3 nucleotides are TGCGCCAGCAGTGAGGGACTAGCGGGAGGGGCAGATACGCAGTATTTT.

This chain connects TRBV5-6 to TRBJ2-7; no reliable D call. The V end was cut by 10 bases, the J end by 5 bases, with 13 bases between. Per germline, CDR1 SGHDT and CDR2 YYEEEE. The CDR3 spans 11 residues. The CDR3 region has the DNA TGTGCCCCCACTAACTTCGACGAGCAGTACTTC. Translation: CAPTNFDEQYF.

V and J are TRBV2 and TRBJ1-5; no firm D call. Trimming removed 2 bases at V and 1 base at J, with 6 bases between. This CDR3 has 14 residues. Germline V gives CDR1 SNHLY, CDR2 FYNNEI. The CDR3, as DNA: TGTGCCAGCAGTGAATCGTGGAGCAATCAGCCCCAGCATTTT. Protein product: CASSESWSNQPQHF.

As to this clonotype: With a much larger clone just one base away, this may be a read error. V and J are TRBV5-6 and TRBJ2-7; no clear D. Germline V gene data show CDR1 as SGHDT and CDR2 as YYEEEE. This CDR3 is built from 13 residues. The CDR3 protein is CASRQSLTYDQYF. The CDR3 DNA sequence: TGTGCCAGCAGGCAGAGTTTGACCTACGATCAGTACTTC.